These 29 T cell receptor beta chains were all obtained from the same sample, sequenced in a study of beta chain features in type 1 diabetes. Since all of the isolated RNA was reverse transcribed, expressed TCRB transcripts were what got sequenced. Generated by immunoSEQ multiplex PCR, the TCRdb table keeps only in-frame clones and is missing some. Of about 140,000 clones in the sample, about 9.7% were seen once. The specimen sequenced was central memory CD4+ T cells from blood. Receptors were obtained from a woman between 40 and 50 years old in good health.

The sample holds a few counts of this clone. The V and J genes are TRBV5-5 and TRBJ1-4; D may be TRBD1 (5 bases). CDR1 and CDR2 from the germline V gene are SGHKS and YYEKEE (reference sequence). With 0 bases removed from V and 8 bases from J, the gap between germline ends came to 14 bases. The CDR3 covers 15 residues. The CDR3 spells CASSLGSGEQEKLFF. In DNA form, the CDR3 reads TGTGCCAGCAGCTTGGGCTCGGGGGAACAGGAAAAACTGTTTTTT. The whole variable domain, filled in from reference TRBV5-5 and TRBJ1-4, reads DAGVTQSPTHLIKTRGQQVTLRCSPISGHKSVSWYQQVLGQGPQFIFQYYEKEERGRGNFPDRFSARQFPNYSSELNVNALLLGDSALYLCASSLGSGEQEKLFFGSGTQLSVL.

The gene calls are TRBV7-2 and TRBJ1-4; D is uncertain. Germline V lookup: CDR1 SGHTA, CDR2 FQGNSA. The CDR3 sequence is 13 residues long. V was pared by 1 base and J by 6 bases, with 6 bases between. CDR3 bases: TGTGCCAGCAGCTTAGGGCGGGATGAAAAACTGTTTTTT. As protein: CASSLGRDEKLFF.

This clone was picked up one time. V and J are TRBV2 and TRBJ2-2; TRBD2 is a possible D gene (6 bases). The CDR3 contains 16 residues. V was pared by 3 bases and J by 3 bases, with 14 bases between. Germline assignment: CDR1 SNHLY and CDR2 FYNNEI. CDR3 sequence reads: CASSEEGPDYTGELFF. DNA of the CDR3: TGTGCCAGCAGTGAGGAGGGGCCCGATTACACCGGGGAGCTGTTTTTT.

The chain uses TRBV7-9 and TRBJ2-7; 10 bases are a match to TRBD1. CDR1 is SEHNR and CDR2 is FQNEAQ in the germline V gene (reference sequence). Trimming removed 4 bases from V and 2 bases from J; junction bases left unmatched: 2. The CDR3 covers 14 residues. The CDR3 nucleotides are TGTGCCAGCAGCTGGGACAGGGGCCCCTACGAGCAGTACTTC. Its translation: CASSWDRGPYEQYF.

This clone was found a few times. This chain links TRBV9 with TRBJ2-3, with 10 positions matching TRBD2. V shed 1 base, J shed 5 bases, and the junction held 4 bases outside the gene matches. CDR1 is SGDLS, CDR2 YYNGEE, per germline. The CDR3 extends over 15 amino acids. The CDR3 protein is CASSVQSGGGDTQYF. In DNA, the CDR3 is TGTGCCAGCAGCGTACAAAGCGGGGGGGGAGATACGCAGTATTTT.

This clone was seen a few times. The chain joins TRBV27 to TRBJ1-2; 8 positions agree with TRBD1. The V gene end was trimmed by 3 bases and the J gene end by 3 bases; junction bases not matched to a gene: 9. Germline assignment: CDR1 MNHEY and CDR2 SMNVEV (reference sequence). The CDR3 has 16 residues. The CDR3 DNA reads as TGTGCCAGCAGTTTGGGACCTAGCAGGGGGCACTATGGCTACACCTTC. Its protein product is CASSLGPSRGHYGYTF.

DNA of the CDR3: TGTGCCACATATTCAGGGGCTGGGGCCAACGTCCTGACTTTC. This encodes CATYSGAGANVLTF. The chain recombines TRBV10-3 with TRBJ2-6; maybe TRBD1 (6 bases). Per the germline V gene, CDR1 is ENHRY and CDR2 is SYGVKD. V was shortened by 10 bases and J by 2 bases, with 12 bases between the two germline ends. This CDR3 comprises 14 residues.

The CDR3: CASSPDTVGETQYF. Written as DNA, the CDR3 is TGCGCCAGCAGCCCGGACACCGTTGGGGAGACCCAGTACTTC. The rearrangement uses TRBV5-1 and TRBJ2-5; possible D gene TRBD1, 5 bases. Germline V gives CDR1 SGHRS, CDR2 YFSETQ. The CDR3 runs 14 residues. Deletions cut 4 bases from V and 5 bases from J, with 15 bases between.

The chain combines TRBV9 with TRBJ2-3; the match to TRBD2 covers 8 bases. The CDR3 covers 13 residues. The germline CDR1 and CDR2 sequences are SGDLS and YYNGEE. The ends lost 3 bases at V and 7 bases at J; junction bases unmatched: 4. CDR3 nucleotides: TGTGCCAGCAGCGCGGGGGGGATTCATACGCAGTATTTT. It yields the protein CASSAGGIHTQYF.

The chain couples TRBV19 to TRBJ1-1; D perhaps matches TRBD1 (6 bases). The V gene's germline CDR1 is LNHDA and CDR2 SQIVND (reference sequence). The CDR3 length is 12 residues. Trimming removed 6 bases at V and 11 bases at J, with 16 bases between. Written as DNA, the CDR3 is TGTGCCAGTAGCCCAGGGGACCTCTGGGCTTTCTTT. It is translated as CASSPGDLWAFF.

The table lists this clone with a few counts. J is TRBJ2-7 and V is TRBV10-1, with D maybe TRBD1 (6 bases). CDR1 and CDR2 (germline): WNHNN, SYGVQD (reference sequence). Trimming removed 10 bases from V and 7 bases from J, with 17 bases in between. The CDR3 contains 12 residues. CDR3 coding DNA: TGCGCCACGACAGGACAGCCGGGAGAGCAGTACTTC. Translated: CATTGQPGEQYF.

V gene TRBV7-2 combines with J gene TRBJ1-1; tentatively, D is TRBD1 (6 bases). The CDR3 extends over 14 amino acids. Germline V gene data show CDR1 as SGHTA and CDR2 as FQGNSA. V dropped 2 bases and J dropped 4 bases, with 11 bases sitting between them. The CDR3 here is CASSLSGVGTEAFF. CDR3 DNA sequence: TGTGCCAGCAGCTTATCAGGGGTGGGCACTGAAGCTTTCTTT. Full variable domain (missing parts from reference TRBV7-2 and TRBJ1-1): GAGVSQSPSNKVTEKGKDVELRCDPISGHTALYWYRQSLGQGLEFLIYFQGNSAPDKSGLPSDRFSAERTGGSVSTLTIQRTQQEDSAVYLCASSLSGVGTEAFFGQGTRLTVV.

This clone showed up just a few times. The chain has TRBV18 and TRBJ1-6, with D possibly TRBD1 on 6 matching bases. The CDR3 sequence is 15 residues long. CDR1 KGHSH and CDR2 LQKENI come from the germline V gene. The V end was cut by 3 bases, the J end by 6 bases, with 12 bases between. CDR3 region: CASSPFGTSNSPLHF. For the CDR3, the DNA is TGTGCCAGCTCACCGTTCGGGACAAGTAATTCACCCCTCCACTTT.

In regard to this clone: The sample carries other DNA sequences with the same CDR3. This sequence joins TRBV18 and TRBJ2-5; 12 bases match TRBD1. Looked up from germline, CDR1 is KGHSH and CDR2 is LQKENI. The CDR3 length is 15 residues. With V trimmed by 3 bases and J by 5 bases, 4 bases remained unmatched. The CDR3 sequence: CASSPGDRGRETQYF. The CDR3 DNA follows: TGTGCCAGCTCACCTGGGGACAGGGGGCGTGAGACCCAGTACTTC. Full variable domain (outside the CDR3, taken from reference TRBV18 and TRBJ2-5): NAGVMQNPRHLVRRRGQEARLRCSPMKGHSHVYWYRQLPEEGLKFMVYLQKENIIDESGMPKERFSAEFPKEGPSILRIQQVVRGDSAAYFCASSPGDRGRETQYFGPGTRLLVL.

This clone showed up just a few times. The chain is built from TRBV5-6 and TRBJ2-5; TRBD2 is a possible D gene (6 bases). Germline V gene lookup returns CDR1 SGHDT and CDR2 YYEEEE. The length of the CDR3 is 16 residues. V was pared by 0 bases and J by 1 base, with 13 bases between. The CDR3 region has the DNA TGTGCCAGCAGCTTGGTGTTGCGGGGACTCCAAGAGACCCAGTACTTC. Translating gives CASSLVLRGLQETQYF.

V and J are TRBV6-6 and TRBJ1-1, with 7 bases aligning to TRBD1. There are 14 residues in the CDR3. Germline assignment: CDR1 MNHNY and CDR2 SVGAGI (reference sequence). V lost 6 bases, J lost 1 base, and 5 bases stayed unmatched. Here the CDR3 DNA reads TGTGCCAGCAGCGACAGGGAAGGGAACACTGAAGCTTTCTTT. It translates to CASSDREGNTEAFF.

This clone was counted between two and nine times. The chain is built from TRBV28 and TRBJ2-7, with D possibly being TRBD2 (5 bases). The CDR3 runs 12 residues. Trimming pared 3 bases from V and 11 bases from J, leaving 14 bases between. Germline values: CDR1 MDHEN, CDR2 SYDVKM. CDR3 region: CASSFRSGREYF. The CDR3 DNA reads TGTGCCAGCAGTTTTAGGTCGGGAAGGGAGTACTTC. The full variable domain, its missing parts supplied by reference TRBV28 and TRBJ2-7, is DVKVTQSSRYLVKRTGEKVFLECVQDMDHENMFWYRQDPGLGLRLIYFSYDVKMKEKGDIPEGYSVSREKKERFSLILESASTNQTSMYLCASSFRSGREYFGPGTRLTVT.

The V and J genes are TRBV6-5 and TRBJ2-3; 7 bases align to TRBD1. Looked up from germline, CDR1 is MNHEY and CDR2 is SVGAGI. After removal of 5 bases from V and 3 bases from J, the junction contained 8 bases not matched to a gene. The CDR3 totals 15 residues. The CDR3 bases are TGTGCCAGCAGTCTAACCTGGACAGGTACAGATACGCAGTATTTT. It yields the protein CASSLTWTGTDTQYF.

The chain links TRBV19 to TRBJ2-1; TRBD2 aligns across 10 bases. Trimming cost V 9 bases and J 3 bases; bases outside gene matches: 11. CDR1 LNHDA and CDR2 SQIVND come from the germline V gene (reference sequence). The CDR3 loop spans 16 amino acids. The CDR3 coding sequence is TGTGCCAGCAGGGCAGCGGGGGGGCTTTTCTACAATGAGCAGTTCTTC. Translating gives CASRAAGGLFYNEQFF.

This rearrangement joins TRBV3-2 to TRBJ2-5; TRBD1 is the table's D call, not checked against the DNA. TRBV3-2 is labeled a pseudogene. CDR3 length equals 9 residues. In DNA, the CDR3 is TGTGCCAGCGGCGAGACCCAGTACTTC. Translation: CASGETQYF.

This clone occurred many times. V is TRBV4-3 and J is TRBJ1-6, with 9 bases matching TRBD1. The germline V gene encodes CDR1 LGHNA and CDR2 YSLEER. CDR3 length: 15 residues. The trim removed 1 base at V and 6 bases at J, leaving 1 base unmatched. The CDR3 DNA reads TGCGCCAGCAGCCAAGGGGGACAGGGTAATTCACCCCTCCACTTT. Amino acid sequence: CASSQGGQGNSPLHF.

This clone was seen more than once but under ten times. The genes are TRBV5-1 and TRBJ1-5, with D maybe TRBD1 (6 bases). The CDR3 sequence is 15 residues long. V lost 0 bases and J lost 2, with 9 bases in between. Germline CDR1 is SGHRS and CDR2 is YFSETQ. Written as DNA, the CDR3 is TGCGCCAGCAGCTTGGCAGGGGCACGCAATCAGCCCCAGCATTTT. This encodes CASSLAGARNQPQHF.

The chain links TRBV5-6 to TRBJ2-1; 9 bases align to TRBD1. This CDR3 is 13 amino acids long. Per the germline V gene, CDR1 is SGHDT and CDR2 is YYEEEE. V lost 8 bases, J lost 7 bases, and 7 bases stayed unmatched. For the CDR3, the DNA is TGTGCCAGGTGGGACAGGGAAGCTAATGAGCAGTTCTTC. This translates into CARWDREANEQFF. Complete variable domain (other parts from reference TRBV5-6 and TRBJ2-1): DAGVTQSPTHLIKTRGQQVTLRCSPKSGHDTVSWYQQALGQGPQFIFQYYEEEERQRGNFPDRFSGHQFPNYSSELNVNALLLGDSALYLCARWDREANEQFFGPGTRLTVL.

This clone has a handful of counts. V usage is TRBV6-5 and J usage is TRBJ2-7; 9 bases are a match to TRBD1. Germline CDR1 and CDR2: MNHEY and SVGAGI. The V segment lost 7 bases and the J segment 6 bases; nucleotides outside the gene matches: 7. This CDR3 comprises 13 residues. The CDR3 loop is CASTGTGRSEQYF. As DNA, the CDR3 is TGTGCCAGCACCGGGACAGGGAGGTCCGAGCAGTACTTC.

The rearrangement uses TRBV11-3 and TRBJ2-1; 8 bases line up with TRBD1. This CDR3 is built from 16 residues. Germline V gene sequence: CDR1 SGHNT, CDR2 YENEEA. V gave up 4 bases and J gave up 9 bases; unmatched junction bases: 14. This chain's CDR3 is CASSSPQGAAMGEQFF. The CDR3, as DNA: TGTGCCAGCAGCTCTCCCCAGGGGGCTGCGATGGGTGAGCAGTTCTTC.

This chain connects TRBV6-5 to TRBJ2-7; 8 positions agree with TRBD2. Trimming cost V 7 bases and J 2 bases; bases outside gene matches: 7. CDR3 length equals 14 residues. Germline CDR1 MNHEY, CDR2 SVGAGI. The CDR3 loop is CASTAGGPTYEQYF. In DNA form, the CDR3 reads TGTGCCAGCACTGCGGGGGGCCCAACCTACGAGCAGTACTTC.

This clone was seen more than once but under ten times. The V call is TRBV7-2, the J call TRBJ2-7, with 8 bases matching TRBD2. The length of the CDR3 is 14 residues. Germline CDR1 and CDR2: SGHTA and FQGNSA. J lost 2 bases, V lost 6 bases, and 6 bases had no gene match. This CDR3 reads CASSSAAGAYEQYF. The CDR3 DNA follows: TGTGCCAGCAGTTCAGCAGCGGGGGCCTACGAGCAGTACTTC.

This chain connects TRBV29-1 to TRBJ2-7; 11 positions match TRBD2. The length of the CDR3 is 14 residues. Germline V gene sequence: CDR1 SQVTM, CDR2 ANQGSEA. With V trimmed by 5 bases and J by 8 bases, 11 bases remained unmatched. Here the CDR3 DNA reads TGCAGCGTTCTAGGACTAGCGGGTGGTGGTAAGCAGTACTTC. Translating gives CSVLGLAGGGKQYF.

This clone has a handful of counts. Because the CDR3 is missing its conserved closing phenylalanine or tryptophan, this is likely a read error. The DNA is left out, because the CDR3 cannot be placed on it with certainty; the CDR3 is given as TCRdb lists it. V gene TRBV21-1 combines with J gene TRBJ1-5; the table's D call, TRBD1, has no DNA check behind it. TRBV21-1 is classified as a pseudogene. 10 amino acids form the CDR3, both terminal residues included. The CDR3 sequence: CASSPSETAL.